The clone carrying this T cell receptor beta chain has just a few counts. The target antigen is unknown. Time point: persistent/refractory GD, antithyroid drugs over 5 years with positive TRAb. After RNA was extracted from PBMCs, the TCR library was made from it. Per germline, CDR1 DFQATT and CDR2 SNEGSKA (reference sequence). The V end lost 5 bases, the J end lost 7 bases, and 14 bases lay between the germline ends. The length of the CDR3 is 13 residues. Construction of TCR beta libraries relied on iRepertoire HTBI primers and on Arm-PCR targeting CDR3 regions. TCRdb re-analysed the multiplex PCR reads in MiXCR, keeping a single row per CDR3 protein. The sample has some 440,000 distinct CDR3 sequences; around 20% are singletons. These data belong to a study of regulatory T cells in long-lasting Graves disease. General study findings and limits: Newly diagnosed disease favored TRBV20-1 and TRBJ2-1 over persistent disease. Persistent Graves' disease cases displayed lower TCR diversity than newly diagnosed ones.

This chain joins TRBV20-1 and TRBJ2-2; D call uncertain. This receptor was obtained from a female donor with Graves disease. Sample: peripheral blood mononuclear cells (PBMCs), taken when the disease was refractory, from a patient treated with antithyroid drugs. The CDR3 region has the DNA TGCAGTGCTGCCCCGTTAATGGGCGGGGAGCTGTTTTTT. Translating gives CSAAPLMGGELFF.